This TCR beta chain was retrieved from a study of CD8+ T cells in alopecia areata. Whole-study context: Each day, treated patients took oral tofacitinib twice, at 5 to 10 mg per dose.

With respect to this clone: Its antigen is unknown.

Findings of the study overall: Among patients, TCR sharing was less clear than in mice, a difference possibly due in part to HLA diversity in the patient population. Lesional tissue from the scalp (especially in alopecia totalis/universalis) showed higher clonality than normal scalp.

The junction had 10 bases not matched to a gene; V was cut back by 4 bases and J by 2 bases. CDR3 length: 17 amino acids. Germline V gene data show CDR1 as PRHDT and CDR2 as FYEKMQ (reference sequence). Following RNA extraction, reverse transcription yielded cDNA that acted as the sequencing template. Clones were read by immunoSEQ multiplex PCR, and TCRdb kept only the in-frame ones, dropping some. Among 150,000 to 200,000 clones, approximately 65% were seen once, and the ten largest hold more than 9.5%. Alopecia areata patients had lesional scalp punch biopsies and peripheral blood taken from them. The rearrangement links TRBV13 to TRBJ2-3; 9 nucleotides align to TRBD1. Sequences were derived from CD8+ T cells sorted from blood, sampled at week 0. The sequence was obtained from a human donor with alopecia areata. The CDR3 reads CASSSPEDRGNTDTQYF. The CDR3, as DNA: TGTGCCAGCAGCTCCCCGGAGGACAGGGGAAACACAGATACGCAGTATTTT.